One and the same sample provided the 14 T cell receptor beta chains below, sequenced in a study of blood T cell repertoires in COVID-19. The assay was immunoSEQ multiplex PCR, and TCRdb's table has in-frame clones only and misses some. Seen here are roughly 290,000 clones, about nine tenths observed once, and the top ten hold approximately 1.5%. The sequenced material came from PBMCs or T cells enriched from blood (not recorded which). The source of these receptors is a woman aged 40 to 55 who had recovered from COVID-19.

The gene calls are TRBV30 and TRBJ1-2, with D perhaps TRBD1 (6 bases). Deletions cut 5 bases from V and 6 bases from J, with 16 bases between. This CDR3 region has 13 residues. CDR1 is GTSNPN and CDR2 is SVGIG in the germline V gene (reference sequence). The CDR3 DNA reads as TGTGCCTGGGTCGAGGGGGGGCTGAATGGCTACACCTTC. Its translation is CAWVEGGLNGYTF.

This clone was counted once. The V and J genes are TRBV3-1 (or the pseudogene TRBV3-2) and TRBJ2-5, with 12 bases that match TRBD2. V gave up 4 bases and J gave up 4 bases; unmatched junction bases: 10. Germline CDR1 is LGHDT and CDR2 is YNNKEL (reference sequence). CDR3 size: 17 residues. CDR3 residues: CASSPRHLAGGPETQYF. CDR3 DNA: TGTGCCAGCAGCCCCCGTCACCTAGCGGGGGGGCCAGAGACCCAGTACTTC.

The chain joins TRBV4-1 to TRBJ1-5; a weak D match, TRBD1 (5 bases). Between the trimmed V and J ends, which lost 4 bases and 5 bases, there was a span of 15 bases. The V gene's germline CDR1 is MGHRA and CDR2 YSYEKL. The CDR3 runs 15 residues. CDR3 loop: CASSPEGQGDQPQHF. In DNA form, the CDR3 reads TGCGCCAGCAGCCCGGAAGGGCAGGGCGATCAGCCCCAGCATTTT.

The chain joins TRBV5-1 to TRBJ1-2, with 7 nucleotides matching TRBD1. V trimming: 4 bases; J trimming: 6 bases; junction bases outside the gene matches: 6. This CDR3 region has 13 residues. Looked up from germline, CDR1 is SGHRS and CDR2 is YFSETQ. This CDR3 is CASSTDRADGYTF. For the CDR3, the DNA is TGCGCCAGCAGCACCGACAGGGCGGATGGCTACACCTTC.

J is TRBJ2-3 and V is TRBV2; the D gene is possibly TRBD2 (6 bases). V shed 1 base and J shed 4 bases, with 12 bases lying between them. The CDR3 extends over 15 amino acids. CDR1 and CDR2 from the germline V gene are SNHLY and FYNNEI. The CDR3 DNA follows: TGTGCCAGCAGTGAAGTTGGGGGGTCGGCAGATACGCAGTATTTT. Protein sequence: CASSEVGGSADTQYF.

The V and J genes are TRBV5-6 and TRBJ1-5; 8 bases are shared with TRBD1. The CDR3 covers 16 residues. Germline V gives CDR1 SGHDT, CDR2 YYEEEE. With 2 bases clipped from V and 3 bases from J, the junction kept 7 bases outside the gene matches. CDR3 in amino acids: CASSFGGTGFNQPQHF. In DNA form, the CDR3 reads TGTGCCAGCAGCTTTGGCGGGACAGGCTTCAATCAGCCCCAGCATTTT.

This sequence joins TRBV7-3 and TRBJ2-1; 10 bases agree with TRBD2. CDR1 and CDR2 from the germline V gene are SGHTA and FQGTGA. V was pared by 4 bases and J by 7 bases, with 7 bases of the junction left unmatched. This CDR3 comprises 15 residues. For the CDR3, the DNA is TGTGCCAGCAGCTCGGGGACTAGCGAATCTAATGAGCAGTTCTTC. Translation: CASSSGTSESNEQFF.

V gene TRBV5-6 combines with J gene TRBJ2-5; TRBD2 agrees at 8 bases. V dropped 6 bases and J dropped 2; count of bases not matched to a gene: 6. There are 14 residues in the CDR3. The germline V gene encodes CDR1 SGHDT and CDR2 YYEEEE. CDR3 coding DNA: TGTGCCAGCAAGCGGGAGTTGAATCAAGAGACCCAGTACTTC. Its translation: CASKRELNQETQYF.

The chain carries TRBV9 and TRBJ1-1; D gene uncertain. With 4 bases removed from V and 0 bases from J, the gap between germline ends came to 10 bases. Looked up from germline, CDR1 is SGDLS and CDR2 is YYNGEE. CDR3 size: 14 residues. The CDR3 sequence: CASSIDTMNTEAFF. CDR3 coding DNA: TGTGCCAGCAGCATTGACACGATGAACACTGAAGCTTTCTTT.

V and J are TRBV7-2 and TRBJ2-1; the match to TRBD1 covers 8 bases. Unmatched junction bases numbered 4, after V lost 3 bases and J lost 0 bases. The CDR3 is made up of 16 amino acids. Germline loops: CDR1 SGHTA, CDR2 FQGNSA. The DNA for the CDR3 is TGTGCCAGCAGCTTGGACAGGGCAAGCTCCTACAATGAGCAGTTCTTC. Its protein is CASSLDRASSYNEQFF.

This clone was seen a handful of times. The chain combines TRBV6-6 with TRBJ1-2, with D unresolved. V shed 0 bases and J shed 6 bases, with 8 bases lying between them. The CDR3 totals 13 residues. Germline V lookup: CDR1 MNHNY, CDR2 SVGAGI (reference sequence). The CDR3 spells CASSYSERNGYTF. CDR3 sequence (DNA): TGTGCCAGCAGTTACTCGGAGAGAAATGGCTACACCTTC.

The chain recombines TRBV7-2 with TRBJ2-7; TRBD1 agrees at 7 bases. Germline values: CDR1 SGHTA, CDR2 FQGNSA. This CDR3 region has 12 residues. Trimming cost V 4 bases and J 7 bases; bases outside gene matches: 4. CDR3 DNA sequence: TGTGCCAGCAGCTATACAGGGGTTGAGCAGTACTTC. It is translated as CASSYTGVEQYF.

V is TRBV5-1 and J is TRBJ2-3, with 7 nucleotides matching TRBD1. CDR1 and CDR2 (germline): SGHRS, YFSETQ. The CDR3 is made up of 16 amino acids. After removal of 0 bases from V and 5 bases from J, the junction contained 9 bases not matched to a gene. The CDR3 here is CASSLATGLKGDTQYF. The CDR3 region has the DNA TGCGCCAGCAGCTTGGCGACAGGGTTAAAGGGAGATACGCAGTATTTT.

The genes are TRBV15 and TRBJ2-7, with TRBD1 matching over 7 bases. J was trimmed by 2 bases and V by 6 bases; bases with no gene match: 10. The CDR3 contains 15 residues. Germline CDR1 LNHNV, CDR2 YYDKDF (reference sequence). CDR3 DNA sequence: TGTGCCACCAGTACCGGGAAGGGGGCGACCTACGAGCAGTACTTC. Translated: CATSTGKGATYEQYF. Full variable domain (remainder filled in from reference TRBV15 and TRBJ2-7): DAMVIQNPRYQVTQFGKPVTLSCSQTLNHNVMYWYQQKSSQAPKLLFHYYDKDFNNEADTPDNFQSRRPNTSFCFLDIRSPGLGDTAMYLCATSTGKGATYEQYFGPGTRLTVT.